This TCR beta chain was identified in a study of OX40 agonist ivuxolimab in advanced cancers. In terms of the full investigation: Ivuxolimab, which targeted the costimulatory receptor OX40 (CD134), was an agonistic, fully human IgG2 monoclonal antibody. In the dose-escalation cohort, 70% to 85% of patients were male, and the mean age was 60 years with a range of about 23 to 79. Of the 50 to 55 dose-escalation patients, hepatocellular carcinoma was present in some 19, melanoma in around 15, renal cell carcinoma in 9 and head and neck cancer in 9. Patients were allowed to have had prior anti-PD-1, anti-PD-L1 or anti-CTLA-4 therapy, and approximately 39% of the dose-escalation patients had been treated with checkpoint inhibitors. The monotherapy dose-escalation portion (N ≈ 50 patients) of the phase I ivuxolimab trial is reported in the paper. Partial responses occurred in three dose-escalation patients: two with cutaneous melanoma and one with hepatocellular carcinoma. Intravenous ivuxolimab was administered to patients every 2 weeks at six dose levels: 0.01, 0.1, 0.3, 1.5, 3 and 10 mg/kg. The point of sequencing TCRbeta in the periphery was to test whether ivuxolimab changed TCR sequence diversity and drove clonal T-cell expansion. Study-wide conclusions, independent of this receptor: In the 0.1-3.0 mg/kg groups, partial responders had among the lowest normalized peripheral clonal expansion, particularly in CD8+ T cells. On average, CD8+ T cells showed more expanded clones than CD4+ T cells after ivuxolimab. The antigen specificity of the clonally expanded peripheral T cells was not determined. Low levels of normalized T-cell clonal expansion were also seen in some patients who did not respond. Clonal expansion of both CD4+ and CD8+ blood T cells was observed from baseline to week 6 at doses 0.1 to 3.0 mg/kg.

V loses 2 bases of germline sequence and J loses 5 bases, and the interval between the two ends is 12 bases. From its cysteine to its phenylalanine, the CDR3 spans 14 amino acids. The sequence is cut down to CDR3 DNA, 42 bases in frame from base 1. Looking up the germline V gene yields CDR1 SNHLY and CDR2 FYNNEI. Patients with a history of autoimmune disease or receiving systemic immunosuppression were excluded from the trial. Peripheral blood for TCR sequencing was drawn from every dose cohort at baseline, at cycle 4 day 1 and at cycle 7 day 1. The samples were taken from a phase I, first-in-human, multicenter, open-label dose-escalation trial of ivuxolimab. The trial enrolled adults with locally advanced or metastatic head and neck squamous cell, hepatocellular, melanoma or renal cell carcinoma. Before TCR sequencing, CD4+ T cells and CD8+ T cells were sorted from peripheral blood as separate populations.

A word on this clone: It has no known antigen specificity. Base-call qualities are not available, and no considerably larger clone is one nucleotide away.

Genomic DNA was extracted from sorted cells for sequencing of the TCRbeta CDR3 region. TCRbeta CDR3 regions were sequenced using the immunoSEQ Assay. The clones in this table, taken by TCRdb from immuneACCESS, are in-frame only. Not every clone is retained; where verified, under half of the shortfall comes from an unresolved V gene, and the cause of the rest is unknown. Recorded for this sample are some 98,000 clones; around 90% of them occurred a single time. In total, the top ten clones hold around 0.28% of the sample. This sequence originates from an adult with an advanced solid tumor such as melanoma, head and neck, liver or kidney cancer. Material: CD4+ or CD8+ T cells sorted from blood, obtained in a trial of the OX40 agonist ivuxolimab. The sequence joins TRBV2 to TRBJ2-5, with the D gene not confidently named. Here the CDR3 is given as CASSESPTDETQYF. Here is the DNA: TGTGCCAGCAGTGAAAGCCCCACTGACGAGACCCAGTACTTC.